The clone carrying this T cell receptor (beta chain) has a single count. Here immunoSEQ multiplex PCR was the method, and the copy in TCRdb shows in-frame clones only, minus some. This sample has 300,000 to 350,000 clones; 90% occur once, and the top ten carry 6% to 7%. The source of the sample is a study of blood T cell repertoires in COVID-19. Background on the study: Sample material is recorded as cDNA or gDNA derived from T cells, B-cell-depleted T cells, or PBMCs.

The CDR3 is 13 residues long. Trimming removed 1 base from V and 6 bases from J, with 8 bases in between. Sample: peripheral blood. The rearrangement uses TRBV12-3 or TRBV12-4 and TRBJ2-3; D call uncertain. The receptor was derived from a woman under 40 with COVID-19, enrolled during active disease. CDR3 protein: CASSLDPYDTQYF. CDR3 nucleotide sequence: TGTGCCAGCAGTTTAGACCCCTACGATACGCAGTATTTT.